Listed here are 17 T cell receptor beta chains from one sample, sequenced in a study of blood T cell repertoires in COVID-19. Clones were read by immunoSEQ multiplex PCR, and TCRdb kept only the in-frame ones, dropping some. Of about 210,000 clones listed, around 88% are singletons. The sequencing input was peripheral blood. These receptors were collected from a man younger than 30 with active or convalescent COVID-19.

The chain has TRBV9 and TRBJ2-5; TRBD2 agrees at 8 bases. Germline V CDR1 and CDR2: SGDLS, YYNGEE. This CDR3 has 17 residues. V was pared by 3 bases and J by 4 bases, with 14 bases of the junction left unmatched. The CDR3 sequence is CASSEKPGLEGRETQYF. In nucleotides, the CDR3 is TGTGCCAGCAGCGAAAAACCGGGACTAGAAGGAAGAGAGACCCAGTACTTC.

The rearrangement joins TRBV14 to TRBJ2-7; D may be TRBD1 (6 bases). Germline loops: CDR1 SGHDN, CDR2 FVKESK. This CDR3 comprises 16 residues. The germline V and J ends were trimmed by 2 bases and 3 bases, with 17 bases remaining between them. The CDR3 sequence: CASSQLAWTASYEQYF. The CDR3, as DNA: TGTGCCAGCAGCCAATTAGCCTGGACAGCGAGCTACGAGCAGTACTTC.

This clone has only a few counts. CDR3 DNA: TGTGCCGCCGCACCGGGACTTAACACCGGGGAGCTGTTTTTT. The encoded protein is CAAAPGLNTGELFF. This chain links TRBV19 with TRBJ2-2; D perhaps matches TRBD2 (6 bases). The CDR3 spans 14 residues. V lost 11 bases and J lost 2, with 15 bases in between. Germline CDR1 and CDR2: LNHDA and SQIVND (reference sequence).

The chain has TRBV6-5 and TRBJ1-5, with TRBD1 as a possible D gene (6 bases). Germline assignment: CDR1 MNHEY and CDR2 SVGAGI. CDR3 size: 15 residues. V was clipped by 2 bases and J by 6 bases, with 14 bases between them. CDR3 bases: TGTGCCAGCAGTTACCGGGACATTTTACTTCAGCCCCAGCATTTT. Protein product: CASSYRDILLQPQHF.

V usage is TRBV7-9 and J usage is TRBJ2-5; D is possibly TRBD2 (6 bases). V was trimmed by 5 bases and J by 1 base, leaving 14 bases between them. The CDR3 sequence is 15 residues long. The germline V gene encodes CDR1 SEHNR and CDR2 FQNEAQ (reference sequence). The CDR3 bases are TGTGCCAGCAGCCCGGGGAGGCAGCTCCAAGAGACCCAGTACTTC. Translating it yields CASSPGRQLQETQYF.

V gene TRBV6-1 combines with J gene TRBJ1-1; the match to TRBD1 covers 7 bases. V gave up 4 bases and J gave up 4 bases; unmatched junction bases: 12. Germline CDR1 reads MNHNS; CDR2 reads SASEGT. The CDR3 loop spans 16 amino acids. The chain's CDR3 is CASSAQGERPLTEAFF. In nucleotides, the CDR3 is TGTGCCAGCAGTGCCCAGGGGGAGAGACCCCTCACTGAAGCTTTCTTT.

A single count supports this clone. The J gene is TRBJ1-3, the V gene TRBV30, with 9 bases lining up with TRBD1. Trimming took 3 bases from V and 0 from J; bases not matched to a gene: 6. The CDR3 is made up of 16 amino acids. Germline V gene lookup returns CDR1 GTSNPN and CDR2 SVGIG (reference sequence). CDR3 region: CAWRKTGGSSGNTIYF. CDR3 DNA: TGTGCCTGGAGGAAGACAGGGGGTAGCTCTGGAAACACCATATATTTT.

This chain connects TRBV19 to TRBJ1-3; D ambiguous. The CDR3 totals 13 residues. Germline CDR1 LNHDA, CDR2 SQIVND (reference sequence). The ends were cut back, 9 bases at V and 3 bases at J, with 12 bases in the middle. This CDR3 reads CASKNAVGNTIYF. CDR3 in DNA: TGTGCCAGCAAAAACGCAGTTGGAAACACCATATATTTT.

The chain recombines TRBV2 with TRBJ2-7, with 11 bases lining up with TRBD2. The CDR3 is 14 amino acids. Germline V gene data show CDR1 as SNHLY and CDR2 as FYNNEI. V lost 9 bases to trimming and J lost 3 bases; unmatched junction nucleotides: 7. CDR3 nucleotides: TGTGCCAGTGGGTTAGCGGGAGGGTTCTACGAGCAGTACTTC. Translating it yields CASGLAGGFYEQYF. The variable domain in full, with the rest retrieved from reference TRBV2 and TRBJ2-7, is EPEVTQTPSHQVTQMGQEVILRCVPISNHLYFYWYRQILGQKVEFLVSFYNNEISEKSEIFDDQFSVERPDGSNFTLKIRSTKLEDSAMYFCASGLAGGFYEQYFGPGTRLTVT.

The CDR3 sequence: CASSTEHKNIQYF. The CDR3 bases are TGTGCCAGCAGCACAGAACACAAAAACATTCAGTACTTC. J is TRBJ2-4 and V is TRBV7-8, with D unresolved. This CDR3 spans 13 amino acids. Looked up from germline, CDR1 is SGHVS and CDR2 is FQNEAQ. V was clipped by 5 bases and J by 3 bases, with 8 bases between them.

This clone was detected only a few times. The CDR3 coding sequence is TGTGCCAGCAGCCCAACCCCGGGACTTAACTATGGCTACACCTTC. It codes for CASSPTPGLNYGYTF. This chain uses TRBV7-9 with TRBJ1-2; TRBD1 is a possible D gene (5 bases). V was trimmed by 5 bases and J by 1 base, leaving 14 bases between them. CDR1 is SEHNR and CDR2 is FQNEAQ in the germline V gene (reference sequence). The CDR3 covers 15 residues.

The rearrangement joins TRBV6-2 or TRBV6-3 to TRBJ1-3, with D maybe TRBD1 (6 bases). Germline CDR1 MNHEY, CDR2 SVGEGT. This CDR3 is built from 14 residues. With 2 bases removed from V and 2 bases from J, the gap between germline ends came to 7 bases. For the CDR3, the DNA is TGTGCCAGCAGTTACGGGACACCTGGAAACACCATATATTTT. Amino acids: CASSYGTPGNTIYF.

The rearrangement links TRBV4-2 to TRBJ2-3, with 13 bases lining up with TRBD2. The CDR3 spans 18 residues. The V gene end was trimmed by 1 base and the J gene end by 1 base; junction bases not matched to a gene: 5. Germline V lookup: CDR1 LGHNA, CDR2 YNFKEQ. The CDR3 loop reads CASSQALGLAGGTDTQYF. The CDR3 bases are TGTGCCAGCAGCCAAGCCCTCGGACTAGCGGGAGGCACAGATACGCAGTATTTT.

The chain combines TRBV7-9 with TRBJ1-2; D ambiguous. CDR1 SEHNR and CDR2 FQNEAQ come from the germline V gene (reference sequence). This CDR3 region has 17 residues. V was pared by 2 bases and J by 1 base, with 17 bases between. CDR3 coding DNA: TGTGCCAGCAGCTTAACCGGAGGCGGGCAGTTTAACTATGGCTACACCTTC. Translated: CASSLTGGGQFNYGYTF.

The chain recombines TRBV5-1 with TRBJ2-6; D perhaps matches TRBD1 (6 bases). With 0 bases removed from V and 3 bases from J, the gap between germline ends came to 13 bases. Germline CDR1 SGHRS, CDR2 YFSETQ. The CDR3 length is 17 residues. CDR3 region: CASSLERGIGGANVLTF. CDR3 nucleotide sequence: TGCGCCAGCAGCTTGGAAAGGGGGATAGGTGGGGCCAACGTCCTGACTTTC.

CDR3 residues: CSVEQEGLGRAFF. Here the CDR3 DNA reads TGCAGCGTTGAACAGGAGGGGCTGGGTAGGGCTTTCTTT. This rearrangement joins TRBV29-1 to TRBJ1-1; possible D gene TRBD1, 5 bases. The CDR3 extends over 13 amino acids. Per germline, CDR1 SQVTM and CDR2 ANQGSEA. The V end lost 2 bases, the J end lost 11 bases, and 18 bases lay between the germline ends.

The chain uses TRBV21-1 and TRBJ2-1; the table assigns TRBD2, which was not confirmed against the DNA. TRBV21-1 is a documented pseudogene. The CDR3 spans 16 residues. CDR3 coding DNA: TGTGCCAGCAGCCCGCGGGACTTCTTGGGAGACAATGAGCAGTTCTTC. Protein sequence: CASSPRDFLGDNEQFF.